This TCR beta chain is drawn from a study of T cell responses to AZD1222 COVID-19 vaccine. Study results and limitations: Reportedly, nearly half the spike-specific TCRs target unmutated variant regions. Clonal diversity was possibly underestimated, and the donors were mostly white British, with more females. The study found vaccine-associated CD4 TCRs spanning spike, dominant at 160-218 and 743-854.

On this clone itself: Antigen unknown.

V was pared by 0 bases and J by 2 bases, with 11 bases between. The CDR3 has 15 residues. Germline V gene sequence: CDR1 SGDLS, CDR2 YYNGEE. The data were produced by immunoSEQ multiplex PCR, yet TCRdb's version contains in-frame clones alone and is incomplete. The table has roughly 120,000 clones, approximately 85% seen once. The sample consisted of peripheral blood, taken on day 0 of AZD1222 vaccination. The chain combines TRBV9 with TRBJ1-1, with D hard to call. This TCR derives from an adult in good health. CDR3 region: CASSVGVLPNTEAFF. Written as DNA, the CDR3 is TGTGCCAGCAGCGTAGGGGTACTTCCAAACACTGAAGCTTTCTTT.